These 14 T cell receptor beta chains share one sample of origin, sequenced in a study of T cell repertoires in cytomegalovirus infection. For these receptors, no antigen is known. TCRdb independently ran MiXCR on the reads; one entry per CDR3 protein. The sample holds approximately 150,000 distinct CDR3 sequences, 20% to 25% seen once. This material consisted of CD8+ T cells from cultured PBMCs, taken from culture after CMV antigen stimulation. Receptors originate from a human donor in good health (CMV status not recorded). Some clones in this sample may be carry-over from other donors' samples.

This clonotype was seen at least ten times. V usage is TRBV7-8 and J usage is TRBJ1-1; no reliable D call. The CDR3 has 15 residues. The germline gives CDR1 SGHVS, CDR2 FQNEAQ. V lost 2 bases, J lost 0 bases, and 10 bases lay in between. In nucleotides, the CDR3 is TGTGCCAGCAGCTTAATCGGCAGCCTGAACACTGAAGCTTTCTTT. Protein product: CASSLIGSLNTEAFF.

The chain is built from TRBV7-8 and TRBJ2-7; 7 positions match TRBD2. CDR1 SGHVS and CDR2 FQNEAQ come from the germline V gene. V was pared by 1 base and J by 0 bases, with 6 bases of the junction left unmatched. CDR3 length: 16 amino acids. The CDR3, as DNA: TGTGCCAGCAGCTTAGTTGGGCGGGAGAGCTCCTACGAGCAGTACTTC. It specifies CASSLVGRESSYEQYF.

The rearrangement links TRBV7-2 to TRBJ2-5; D is unresolved. Germline CDR1 SGHTA, CDR2 FQGNSA. The CDR3 extends over 14 amino acids. V lost 2 bases, J lost 4 bases, and 11 bases lay in between. CDR3 in DNA: TGTGCCAGCAGCTTACGGTGGCAGCGAGAGACCCAGTACTTC. Translating gives CASSLRWQRETQYF.

The V and J genes are TRBV7-8 and TRBJ1-1; 11 positions match TRBD1. Germline-derived CDR1 and CDR2 are SGHVS and FQNEAQ. The length of the CDR3 is 17 residues. The V gene end was trimmed by 5 bases and the J gene end by 5 bases; junction bases not matched to a gene: 13. The CDR3 loop reads CASSQRTGGILGTEAFF. In DNA form, the CDR3 reads TGTGCCAGCAGCCAAAGGACAGGGGGCATCTTAGGGACTGAAGCTTTCTTT.

This clonotype was counted only a few times. The DNA for the CDR3 is TGTGCCAGCAAGGGACAGGTGTACAATGAGCAGTTCTTC. Residues: CASKGQVYNEQFF. The chain couples TRBV7-9 to TRBJ2-1; 8 bases match TRBD1. V dropped 7 bases and J dropped 4; count of bases not matched to a gene: 3. CDR3 size: 13 residues. Germline CDR1 is SEHNR and CDR2 is FQNEAQ (reference sequence).

The chain uses TRBV12-3 or TRBV12-4 and TRBJ1-5; D ambiguous. V was trimmed by 5 bases and J by 11 bases, leaving 13 bases between them. This CDR3 is 12 amino acids long. This CDR3 reads CASSPGIVAQHF. The CDR3 DNA reads as TGTGCCAGCAGTCCCGGTATCGTAGCCCAGCATTTT.

This clonotype was counted between two and nine times. This chain links TRBV7-8 with TRBJ2-5; TRBD1 aligns across 10 bases. V gave up 0 bases and J gave up 3 bases; unmatched junction bases: 1. Germline-derived CDR1 and CDR2 are SGHVS and FQNEAQ. The CDR3 sequence is 15 residues long. The CDR3 bases are TGTGCCAGCAGCTTAGCGACAGGGGGCGAAGAGACCCAGTACTTC. Translated: CASSLATGGEETQYF.

The V and J genes are TRBV7-9 and TRBJ1-3, with 9 bases identical to TRBD1. The CDR3 has 16 amino acids. Per germline, CDR1 SEHNR and CDR2 FQNEAQ (reference sequence). V lost 6 bases to trimming and J lost 1 base; unmatched junction nucleotides: 7. CDR3 amino acids: CASRPRDRDSGNTIYF. The CDR3 nucleotides read TGTGCCAGCAGACCCCGGGACAGGGATTCTGGAAACACCATATATTTT.

This clonotype has more than one count but fewer than ten. This chain connects TRBV27 to TRBJ1-6, with D hard to call. Germline CDR1 and CDR2: MNHEY and SMNVEV (reference sequence). Between the trimmed V and J ends, which lost 5 bases and 0 bases, there was a span of 8 bases. The CDR3 is 15 residues long. CDR3 amino acids: CASSIDISYNSPLHF. The CDR3 region has the DNA TGTGCCAGCAGTATAGACATCTCCTATAATTCACCCCTCCACTTT.

V gene TRBV5-4 combines with J gene TRBJ2-5; possible D gene TRBD1, 5 bases. Germline CDR1 reads SGHNT; CDR2 reads YYREEE (reference sequence). There are 14 residues in the CDR3. The V gene lost 3 bases and the J gene lost 5 bases, with 14 bases spanning the gap. For the CDR3, the DNA is TGTGCCAGCAGCTGGGCAGGGTCATTGGAGACCCAGTACTTC. Protein: CASSWAGSLETQYF.

This sequence joins TRBV7-2 and TRBJ1-5; the D gene is possibly TRBD1 (6 bases). Per germline, CDR1 SGHTA and CDR2 FQGNSA. There are 15 residues in the CDR3. The V gene lost 3 bases and the J gene lost 3 bases, with 12 bases spanning the gap. Written as DNA, the CDR3 is TGTGCCAGCAGCTTGACGGCAGGGGCCAATCAGCCCCAGCATTTT. This codes for CASSLTAGANQPQHF.

This clonotype has only one observation. The rearrangement joins TRBV7-8 to TRBJ2-7, with D uncertain. This CDR3 comprises 15 residues. The germline gives CDR1 SGHVS, CDR2 FQNEAQ. V was pared by 4 bases and J by 2 bases, with 15 bases between. The CDR3 is CASSSRALSTYEQYF. In DNA, the CDR3 is TGTGCCAGCAGCTCCCGGGCGCTGAGCACCTACGAGCAGTACTTC.

The chain joins TRBV7-8 to TRBJ2-1, with TRBD2 identical over 8 bases. Germline CDR1 SGHVS, CDR2 FQNEAQ. Trimming removed 3 bases from V and 4 bases from J; junction bases left unmatched: 5. The CDR3 consists of 15 residues. CDR3 region: CASSFRGGAYNEQFF. Here the CDR3 DNA reads TGTGCCAGCAGCTTTCGGGGGGGCGCTTACAATGAGCAGTTCTTC.

This clonotype was recorded many times. The genes are TRBV7-2 and TRBJ2-3, with 7 bases fitting TRBD2. Looked up from germline, CDR1 is SGHTA and CDR2 is FQGNSA. This CDR3 spans 17 amino acids. With V trimmed by 3 bases and J by 2 bases, 11 bases remained unmatched. This CDR3 reads CASSFGLGGLVTDTQYF. In DNA, the CDR3 is TGTGCCAGCAGCTTTGGACTGGGTGGACTAGTCACAGATACGCAGTATTTT.